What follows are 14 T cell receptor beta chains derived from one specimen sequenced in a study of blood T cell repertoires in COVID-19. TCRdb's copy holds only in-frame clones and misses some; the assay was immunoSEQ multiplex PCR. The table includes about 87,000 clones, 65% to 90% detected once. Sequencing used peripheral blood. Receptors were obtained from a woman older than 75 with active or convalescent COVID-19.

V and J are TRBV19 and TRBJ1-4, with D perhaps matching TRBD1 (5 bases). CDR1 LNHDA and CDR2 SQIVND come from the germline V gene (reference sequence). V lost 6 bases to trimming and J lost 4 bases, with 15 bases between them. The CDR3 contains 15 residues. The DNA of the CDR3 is TGTGCCAGTAGCCCTCCCTCAGGGCATAATGAAAAACTGTTTTTT. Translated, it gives CASSPPSGHNEKLFF. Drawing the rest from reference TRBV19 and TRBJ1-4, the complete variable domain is DGGITQSPKYLFRKEGQNVTLSCEQNLNHDAMYWYRQDPGQGLRLIYYSQIVNDFQKGDIAEGYSVSREKKESFPLTVTSAQKNPTAFYLCASSPPSGHNEKLFFGSGTQLSVL.

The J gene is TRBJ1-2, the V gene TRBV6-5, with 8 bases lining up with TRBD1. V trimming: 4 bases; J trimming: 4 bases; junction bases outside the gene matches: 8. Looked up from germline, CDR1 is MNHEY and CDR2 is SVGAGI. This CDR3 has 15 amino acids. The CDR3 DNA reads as TGTGCCAGCAGTTTGCGGACAGGGCAGGGCTATGGCTACACCTTC. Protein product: CASSLRTGQGYGYTF.

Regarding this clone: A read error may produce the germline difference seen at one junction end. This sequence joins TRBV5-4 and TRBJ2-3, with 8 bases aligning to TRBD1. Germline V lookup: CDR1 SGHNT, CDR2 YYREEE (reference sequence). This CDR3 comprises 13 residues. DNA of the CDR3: TGTGCCAGCAGCGTCCTAGGACAGGGCCTATTAAATTTT. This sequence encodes CASSVLGQGLLNF.

CDR3 bases: TGTGCCACAGCTGGGCCAGCGGGAATATTCGTTACGCAGTATTTT. This gives the protein CATAGPAGIFVTQYF. This rearrangement joins TRBV19 to TRBJ2-3, with TRBD2 matching over 7 bases. V dropped 10 bases and J dropped 8; count of bases not matched to a gene: 18. This CDR3 has 15 amino acids. Germline V gene data show CDR1 as LNHDA and CDR2 as SQIVND (reference sequence).

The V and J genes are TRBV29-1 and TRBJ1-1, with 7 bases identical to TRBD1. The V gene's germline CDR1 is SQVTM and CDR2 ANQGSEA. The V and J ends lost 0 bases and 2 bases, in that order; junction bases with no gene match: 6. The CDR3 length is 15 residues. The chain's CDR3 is CSVEDQAGGNTEAFF. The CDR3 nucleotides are TGCAGCGTTGAAGATCAGGCAGGGGGTAACACTGAAGCTTTCTTT. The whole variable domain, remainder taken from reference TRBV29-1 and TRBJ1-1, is SAVISQKPSRDICQRGTSLTIQCQVDSQVTMMFWYRQQPGQSLTLIATANQGSEATYESGFVIDKFPISRPNLTFSTLTVSNMSPEDSSIYLCSVEDQAGGNTEAFFGQGTRLTVV.

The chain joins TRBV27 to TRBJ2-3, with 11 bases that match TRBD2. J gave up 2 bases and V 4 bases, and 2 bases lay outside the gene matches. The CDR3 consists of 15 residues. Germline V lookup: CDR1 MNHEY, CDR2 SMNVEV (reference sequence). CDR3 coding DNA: TGTGCCAGCAGTTGGGGACTAGCGGACACAGATACGCAGTATTTT. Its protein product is CASSWGLADTDTQYF.

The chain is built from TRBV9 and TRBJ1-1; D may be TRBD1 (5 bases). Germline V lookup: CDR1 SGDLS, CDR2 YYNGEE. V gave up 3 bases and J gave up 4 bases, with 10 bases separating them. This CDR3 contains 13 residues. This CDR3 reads CASSAGMGTEAFF. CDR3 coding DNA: TGTGCCAGCAGCGCAGGGATGGGCACTGAAGCTTTCTTT.

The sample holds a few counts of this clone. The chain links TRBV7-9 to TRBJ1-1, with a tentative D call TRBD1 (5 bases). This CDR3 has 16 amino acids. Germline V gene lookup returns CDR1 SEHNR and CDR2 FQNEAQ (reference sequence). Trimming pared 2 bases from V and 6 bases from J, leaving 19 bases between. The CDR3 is CASSLSGGGGSAEAFF. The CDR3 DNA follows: TGTGCCAGCAGCTTAAGCGGGGGAGGAGGAAGCGCTGAAGCTTTCTTT.

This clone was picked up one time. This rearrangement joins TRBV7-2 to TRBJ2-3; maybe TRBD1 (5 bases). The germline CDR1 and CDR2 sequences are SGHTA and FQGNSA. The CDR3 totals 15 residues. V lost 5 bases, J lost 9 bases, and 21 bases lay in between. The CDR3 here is CASSPIFSSWGTQYF. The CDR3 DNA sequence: TGTGCCAGCAGCCCTATTTTTAGTTCGTGGGGCACGCAGTATTTT.

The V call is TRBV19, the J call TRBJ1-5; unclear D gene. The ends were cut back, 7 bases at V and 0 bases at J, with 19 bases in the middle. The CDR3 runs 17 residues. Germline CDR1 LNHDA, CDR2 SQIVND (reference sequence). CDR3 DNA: TGTGCCAGTACCCCCAACTCCGGCCGGGGTAGCAATCAGCCCCAGCATTTT. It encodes CASTPNSGRGSNQPQHF. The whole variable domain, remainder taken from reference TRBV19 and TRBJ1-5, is DGGITQSPKYLFRKEGQNVTLSCEQNLNHDAMYWYRQDPGQGLRLIYYSQIVNDFQKGDIAEGYSVSREKKESFPLTVTSAQKNPTAFYLCASTPNSGRGSNQPQHFGDGTRLSIL.

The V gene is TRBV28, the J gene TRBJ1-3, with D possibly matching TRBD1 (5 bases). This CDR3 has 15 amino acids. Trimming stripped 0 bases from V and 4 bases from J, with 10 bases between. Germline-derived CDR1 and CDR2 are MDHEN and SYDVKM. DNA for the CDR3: TGTGCCAGCAGTTTATGGGGGGAGGCGGGAAACACCATATATTTT. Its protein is CASSLWGEAGNTIYF. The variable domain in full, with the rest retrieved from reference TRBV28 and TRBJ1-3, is DVKVTQSSRYLVKRTGEKVFLECVQDMDHENMFWYRQDPGLGLRLIYFSYDVKMKEKGDIPEGYSVSREKKERFSLILESASTNQTSMYLCASSLWGEAGNTIYFGEGSWLTVV.

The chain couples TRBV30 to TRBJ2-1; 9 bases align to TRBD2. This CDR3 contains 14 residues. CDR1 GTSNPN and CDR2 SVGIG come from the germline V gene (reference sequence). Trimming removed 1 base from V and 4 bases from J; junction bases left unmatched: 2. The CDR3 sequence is CAWSGLAEYNEQFF. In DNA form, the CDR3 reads TGTGCCTGGAGTGGACTAGCGGAATACAATGAGCAGTTCTTC. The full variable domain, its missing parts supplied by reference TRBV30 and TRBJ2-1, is SQTIHQWPATLVQPVGSPLSLECTVEGTSNPNLYWYRQAAGRGLQLLFYSVGIGQISSEVPQNLSASRPQDRQFILSSKKLLLSDSGFYLCAWSGLAEYNEQFFGPGTRLTVL.

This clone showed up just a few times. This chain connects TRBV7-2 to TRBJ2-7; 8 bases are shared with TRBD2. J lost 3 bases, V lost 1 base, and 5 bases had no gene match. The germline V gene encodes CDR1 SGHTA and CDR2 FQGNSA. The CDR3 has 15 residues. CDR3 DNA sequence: TGTGCCAGCAGCTTAGGTGGTAGCGGGGACTACGAGCAGTACTTC. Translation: CASSLGGSGDYEQYF.

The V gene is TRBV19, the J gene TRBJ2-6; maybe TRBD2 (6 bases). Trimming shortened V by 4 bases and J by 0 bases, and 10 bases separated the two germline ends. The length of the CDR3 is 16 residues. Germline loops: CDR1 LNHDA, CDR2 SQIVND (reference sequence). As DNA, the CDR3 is TGTGCCAGTAGTAGGGGACTGACCTCTGGGGCCAACGTCCTGACTTTC. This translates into CASSRGLTSGANVLTF.